This TCR beta chain derives from a study of neoadjuvant anti-PD-1 for oral cavity cancer. Germline CDR1 SGHTA, CDR2 FQGNSA. The CDR3 runs to 15 residues. V was pared by 0 bases and J by 1 base, with 7 bases between. Time point described: after neoadjuvant nivolumab, at surgical resection. Patients had newly diagnosed, untreated stage II-IVA oral cavity squamous cell carcinoma. No culture or expansion preceded analysis of these blood cells. Repertoires were generated with immunoSEQ multiplex PCR, while TCRdb's copy carries only in-frame clones and drops some. Here the sample spans about 14,000 clones, 70% to 75% being singletons. General observations from the study: Post-nivolumab, blood T cell clonality was significantly elevated in non-responders.

As concerns this clone: Its antigen is currently unknown.

The chain couples TRBV7-2 to TRBJ1-3; unclear D gene. The TCR comes from a person aged 40 to 85 with oral cavity squamous cell carcinoma. Sequences were derived from PBMCs, sampled after nivolumab (anti-PD-1) treatment. DNA for the CDR3: TGTGCCAGCAGCTTAGCAGGGAGTTCTGGAAACACCATATATTTT. The encoded protein is CASSLAGSSGNTIYF.